One sample yielded the 30 T cell receptor beta chains listed below, sequenced in a study of early T cells in non-severe SARS-CoV-2 infection. TCRdb independently ran MiXCR on the 5' RACE reads; one entry per CDR3 protein. The sample holds 75,000 to 100,000 distinct CDR3 sequences, roughly 15% seen once. Input material: whole blood. The receptor set was obtained from an adult who was a healthcare worker with PCR-confirmed SARS-CoV-2 infection or an uninfected control (not recorded which).

The table lists this clonotype with a few counts. The rearrangement uses TRBV7-9 and TRBJ2-7; the D is unclear. The germline gives CDR1 SEHNR, CDR2 FQNEAQ (reference sequence). Between the trimmed V and J ends, which lost 7 bases and 0 bases, there was a span of 10 bases. This CDR3 contains 13 residues. The CDR3 region is CASTQASSYEQYF. The CDR3 DNA reads TGTGCCAGCACTCAAGCGAGCTCCTACGAGCAGTACTTC.

J is TRBJ1-1 and V is TRBV6-6; TRBD1 agrees at 7 bases. J gave up 4 bases and V 2 bases, and 10 bases lay outside the gene matches. From germline, CDR1 is MNHNY and CDR2 SVGAGI (reference sequence). The CDR3 is 16 residues long. CDR3 loop: CASSYPMDRRSTEAFF. Written as DNA, the CDR3 is TGTGCCAGCAGTTACCCGATGGACAGGCGGAGCACTGAAGCTTTCTTT.

This clonotype was detected many times. The V and J genes are TRBV11-2 and TRBJ2-5; D perhaps matches TRBD2 (5 bases). Germline V lookup: CDR1 SGHAT, CDR2 FQNNGV. This CDR3 is built from 14 residues. The V end lost 6 bases, the J end lost 1 base, and 12 bases lay between the germline ends. The CDR3 loop is CASRLGGSQETQYF. As DNA, the CDR3 is TGTGCCAGCAGGCTCGGCGGGTCCCAAGAGACCCAGTACTTC.

In this sample, this clonotype turned up many times. The chain combines TRBV6-5 with TRBJ1-5, with 12 bases lining up with TRBD1. CDR1 is MNHEY, CDR2 SVGAGI, per germline. The CDR3 is 19 amino acids. Trimming removed 7 bases from V and 2 bases from J; junction bases left unmatched: 15. The DNA for the CDR3 is TGTGCCAGCATCCACCCACCGGGGACAGGGGGCATTGGCAATCAGCCCCAGCATTTT. It codes for CASIHPPGTGGIGNQPQHF.

A few counts support this clonotype. This chain joins TRBV29-1 and TRBJ2-3, with TRBD2 matching 7 bases. J lost 0 bases, V lost 3 bases, and 6 bases had no gene match. Germline V gene data show CDR1 as SQVTM and CDR2 as ANQGSEA. The CDR3 length is 15 residues. The CDR3, as DNA: TGCAGCGTTGATAGCCCAGCGGGAAGCACAGATACGCAGTATTTT. It translates to CSVDSPAGSTDTQYF.

This clonotype turned up a few times. The chain couples TRBV3-1 to TRBJ2-3, with 8 bases identical to TRBD2. Germline lookup yields CDR1 LGHDT and CDR2 YNNKEL (reference sequence). This CDR3 has 16 amino acids. The J segment lost 4 bases and the V segment lost 1 base, leaving 7 bases of the junction unmatched. The CDR3 nucleotides read TGTGCCAGCAGCCAAGTCGGGAGGGGAAAATCAGATACGCAGTATTTT. It codes for CASSQVGRGKSDTQYF.

This clonotype was seen ten or more times. The genes are TRBV24-1 and TRBJ2-1; D possibly corresponds to TRBD1 (6 bases). The germline V and J ends were trimmed by 1 base and 4 bases, with 10 bases remaining between them. Germline V gives CDR1 KGHDR, CDR2 SFDVKD. CDR3 length equals 15 residues. The CDR3: CATSDLGDKYNEQFF. CDR3 DNA: TGTGCCACCAGTGATTTAGGGGACAAGTACAATGAGCAGTTCTTC.

The chain links TRBV7-2 to TRBJ1-2; TRBD1 matches at 10 bases. CDR1 and CDR2 (germline): SGHTA, FQGNSA. The CDR3 extends over 14 amino acids. The trim removed 3 bases at V and 7 bases at J, leaving 5 bases unmatched. The CDR3: CASSFDRGQAGYTF. The CDR3 nucleotides are TGTGCCAGCAGCTTTGACAGGGGGCAAGCTGGCTACACCTTC. The full variable domain, rest sourced from reference TRBV7-2 and TRBJ1-2, is GAGVSQSPSNKVTEKGKDVELRCDPISGHTALYWYRQSLGQGLEFLIYFQGNSAPDKSGLPSDRFSAERTGGSVSTLTIQRTQQEDSAVYLCASSFDRGQAGYTFGSGTRLTVV.

This clonotype was recorded many times. The rearrangement joins TRBV3-1 to TRBJ1-4, with 8 bases identical to TRBD1. The germline CDR1 and CDR2 sequences are LGHDT and YNNKEL (reference sequence). This CDR3 has 16 amino acids. V was pared by 1 base and J by 6 bases, with 7 bases of the junction left unmatched. CDR3 sequence reads: CASSQGDTGGHEKLFF. In DNA form, the CDR3 reads TGTGCCAGCAGCCAAGGAGATACAGGGGGACATGAAAAACTGTTTTTT.

J is TRBJ1-5 and V is TRBV19; a weak D match, TRBD1 (5 bases). This CDR3 region has 15 residues. Germline V gives CDR1 LNHDA, CDR2 SQIVND (reference sequence). V was pared by 7 bases and J by 3 bases, with 16 bases between. The CDR3 nucleotides read TGTGCCAGTATTCCAGTCGGGACCCCCAATCAGCCCCAGCATTTT. It translates to CASIPVGTPNQPQHF.

This clonotype was counted many times. A junction end diverges from the germline sequence, so it may reflect a read error. J is TRBJ1-6 and V is TRBV12-3 or TRBV12-4; 7 bases agree with TRBD1. This CDR3 is 15 amino acids long. CDR3 nucleotide sequence: TGTGCCAGCACTTTAGGAACAGGGGCCAATTCACCCCTCCACTTT. Its protein product is CASTLGTGANSPLHF.

Points on this clonotype: The germline gene is not matched at one end of the junction; a read error may be the cause. This chain connects TRBV11-2 to TRBJ1-2; 11 bases are shared with TRBD1. Germline V CDR1 and CDR2: SGHAT, FQNNGV. The CDR3 loop spans 15 amino acids. The CDR3 sequence is CASSSIWTGGDGCTF. The CDR3 DNA reads as TGTGCCAGCAGCTCCATATGGACAGGGGGCGATGGCTGCACCTTC.

The chain has TRBV11-2 and TRBJ1-1; no definite D call. CDR3 length equals 13 residues. In germline, CDR1 is SGHAT, CDR2 FQNNGV. The V end was cut by 3 bases, the J end by 4 bases, with 9 bases between. CDR3 nucleotides: TGTGCCAGCAGCTTCGACATTTCCACTGAAGCTTTCTTT. Amino acid sequence: CASSFDISTEAFF.

This clonotype was found a few times. The DNA for the CDR3 is TGTGCCAGCAGTGTCACCGGCCGGGGATTGGGGTCCTACGAGCAGTACTTC. Translation gives CASSVTGRGLGSYEQYF. The chain couples TRBV6-2 or TRBV6-3 to TRBJ2-7; D possibly corresponds to TRBD2 (5 bases). Germline V CDR1 and CDR2: MNHEY, SVGEGT. V gave up 5 bases and J gave up 1 base, with 21 bases separating them. This CDR3 region has 17 residues.

This clonotype was observed at least ten times. The V gene is TRBV14, the J gene TRBJ1-6; the D gene is possibly TRBD1 (6 bases). The CDR3 sequence is 15 residues long. The germline CDR1 and CDR2 sequences are SGHDN and FVKESK. The germline V and J ends were trimmed by 4 bases and 8 bases, with 15 bases remaining between them. This CDR3 reads CASSLEGGFDSPLHF. CDR3 nucleotides: TGTGCCAGCAGCCTCGAGGGGGGTTTCGATTCACCCCTCCACTTT.

V and J are TRBV20-1 and TRBJ2-6; D is ambiguous. This CDR3 has 15 residues. Germline lookup yields CDR1 DFQATT and CDR2 SNEGSKA (reference sequence). Trimming removed 6 bases from V and 0 bases from J, with 12 bases in between. The CDR3 region is CSAPFLASGANVLTF. Here the CDR3 DNA reads TGCAGTGCCCCCTTCCTTGCCTCTGGGGCCAACGTCCTGACTTTC.

In this sample, this clonotype turned up a few times. V is TRBV11-2 and J is TRBJ2-7; 7 bases are shared with TRBD1. The CDR3 runs to 13 residues. Germline CDR1 and CDR2: SGHAT and FQNNGV. The V gene end was trimmed by 5 bases and the J gene end by 5 bases; junction bases not matched to a gene: 6. In DNA form, the CDR3 reads TGTGCCAGCAGCCCGACAGGGCGAAACGAGCAGTACTTC. Translation gives CASSPTGRNEQYF.

This clonotype occurred many times. V usage is TRBV28 and J usage is TRBJ2-1, with 10 bases matching TRBD2. Germline loops: CDR1 MDHEN, CDR2 SYDVKM. This CDR3 has 16 residues. The J segment lost 6 bases and the V segment lost 2 bases, leaving 7 bases of the junction unmatched. The CDR3 DNA reads TGTGCCAGCAGTTTAAGGCTAGCGGGAGTGGGCAATGAGCAGTTCTTC. Protein: CASSLRLAGVGNEQFF.

The chain carries TRBV28 and TRBJ2-1; D remains unclear. Per germline, CDR1 MDHEN and CDR2 SYDVKM. V lost 2 bases to trimming and J lost 0 bases, with 11 bases between them. The CDR3 has 16 amino acids. The CDR3 DNA reads as TGTGCCAGCAGTTTAGGTCGAGGTCTCTCCTACAATGAGCAGTTCTTC. Protein: CASSLGRGLSYNEQFF.

This clonotype was seen a handful of times. The chain uses TRBV4-3 and TRBJ2-6, with D unclear. Germline loops: CDR1 LGHNA, CDR2 YSLEER. This CDR3 is built from 18 residues. V shed 0 bases and J shed 0 bases, with 12 bases lying between them. As DNA, the CDR3 is TGCGCCAGCAGCCAAGATCCCCTCCCGAACTCTGGGGCCAACGTCCTGACTTTC. It codes for CASSQDPLPNSGANVLTF.

The V call is TRBV6-2 or TRBV6-3, the J call TRBJ2-1, with 8 bases matching TRBD2. In germline, CDR1 is MNHEY, CDR2 SVGEGT. The V and J ends lost 6 bases and 4 bases, in that order; junction bases with no gene match: 5. The length of the CDR3 is 14 residues. CDR3: CASRSGLAYNEQFF. CDR3 sequence (DNA): TGTGCCAGCAGGAGTGGACTAGCTTACAATGAGCAGTTCTTC.

The rearrangement joins TRBV6-6 to TRBJ2-3, with D unresolved. Trimming took 0 bases from V and 0 from J, leaving 7 bases between them. This CDR3 has 15 amino acids. Germline lookup yields CDR1 MNHNY and CDR2 SVGAGI (reference sequence). CDR3 DNA: TGTGCCAGCAGTTACTCGCAGCCGAGCACAGATACGCAGTATTTT. This codes for CASSYSQPSTDTQYF.

This clonotype was counted between two and nine times. The rearrangement links TRBV20-1 to TRBJ1-2; maybe TRBD1 (5 bases). Germline V gives CDR1 DFQATT, CDR2 SNEGSKA (reference sequence). V shed 6 bases and J shed 1 base, with 9 bases lying between them. The CDR3 length is 12 residues. The CDR3 coding sequence is TGCAGTGCCGAGGGGCTTAACTATGGCTACACCTTC. This gives the protein CSAEGLNYGYTF.

Only one count was recorded for this clonotype. This chain joins TRBV20-1 and TRBJ2-3; no clear D. V lost 0 bases to trimming and J lost 0 bases, with 10 bases between them. From germline, CDR1 is DFQATT and CDR2 SNEGSKA (reference sequence). The CDR3 totals 15 residues. CDR3 region: CSARDQSGSTDTQYF. In DNA form, the CDR3 reads TGCAGTGCTAGAGATCAGTCGGGCAGCACAGATACGCAGTATTTT.

V is TRBV27 and J is TRBJ2-3, with D perhaps matching TRBD2 (6 bases). From germline, CDR1 is MNHEY and CDR2 SMNVEV (reference sequence). Trimming cost V 5 bases and J 4 bases, with 19 bases left between them. The CDR3 extends over 16 amino acids. The CDR3 sequence: CASSAHRDGGADTQYF. CDR3 in DNA: TGTGCCAGCAGTGCACACCGGGACGGGGGAGCAGATACGCAGTATTTT.

The chain employs TRBV2 and TRBJ2-1, with D perhaps given as TRBD1 or TRBD2 (7 bases each). The germline V and J ends were trimmed by 6 bases and 8 bases, with 32 bases remaining between them. Germline V lookup: CDR1 SNHLY, CDR2 FYNNEI. This CDR3 has 19 residues. The DNA of the CDR3 is TGTGCCAGCAGGGGACCCCTCGGGACAGTCTCTGGGAGGGCCGATGAGCAGTTCTTC. Its translation: CASRGPLGTVSGRADEQFF.

The chain is built from TRBV5-1 and TRBJ2-3; D is uncertain. The CDR3 has 15 amino acids. Germline V gives CDR1 SGHRS, CDR2 YFSETQ. Trimming removed 4 bases from V and 0 bases from J, with 12 bases in between. This CDR3 is CASSHHGPSTDTQYF. As DNA, the CDR3 is TGCGCCAGCAGCCACCATGGACCTAGCACAGATACGCAGTATTTT.

The sample holds a few counts of this clonotype. This chain joins TRBV7-6 and TRBJ1-2; tentatively, D is TRBD1 (6 bases). V gave up 1 base and J gave up 0 bases, with 9 bases separating them. CDR1 SGHVS and CDR2 FNYEAQ come from the germline V gene. The CDR3 has 15 amino acids. The CDR3 spells CASSLDPGANYGYTF. CDR3 bases: TGTGCCAGCAGCTTAGACCCAGGGGCTAACTATGGCTACACCTTC.

V usage is TRBV7-2 and J usage is TRBJ2-1; 12 bases map to TRBD2. CDR3 length equals 14 residues. V trimming: 3 bases; J trimming: 7 bases; junction bases outside the gene matches: 1. Germline V lookup: CDR1 SGHTA, CDR2 FQGNSA. CDR3 sequence (DNA): TGTGCCAGCAGCTTCACTAGCGGGAGGAATGAGCAGTTCTTC. Protein: CASSFTSGRNEQFF.

This clonotype was seen only a few times. The V gene is TRBV29-1, the J gene TRBJ1-2, with a weak D call TRBD1 (6 bases). CDR1 SQVTM and CDR2 ANQGSEA come from the germline V gene. This CDR3 is built from 12 residues. V lost 7 bases and J 1 base, leaving 10 bases between the germline ends. The DNA of the CDR3 is TGCAGCGGTGGACAGATTAACTATGGCTACACCTTC. Translated: CSGGQINYGYTF. The variable domain in full, with the rest retrieved from reference TRBV29-1 and TRBJ1-2, is SAVISQKPSRDICQRGTSLTIQCQVDSQVTMMFWYRQQPGQSLTLIATANQGSEATYESGFVIDKFPISRPNLTFSTLTVSNMSPEDSSIYLCSGGQINYGYTFGSGTRLTVV.